One and the same sample provided the 22 T cell receptor beta chains below, sequenced in a study of T cell responses to AZD1222 COVID-19 vaccine. TCRdb's table, derived via immunoSEQ multiplex PCR, lists solely in-frame clones and lacks some. The sample shows approximately 120,000 clones, around 90% of them seen only once. Source: peripheral blood, taken on day 0 of AZD1222 vaccination. These receptors were taken from an adult in good health.

V is TRBV5-1 and J is TRBJ1-1; D unresolved. The V end lost 2 bases, the J end lost 1 base, and 6 bases lay between the germline ends. Germline CDR1 is SGHRS and CDR2 is YFSETQ. The CDR3 runs to 13 residues. The CDR3 DNA reads as TGCGCCAGCAGCTTTCAGGAGAACACTGAAGCTTTCTTT. The encoded protein is CASSFQENTEAFF.

The chain employs TRBV2 and TRBJ2-1; the D is unclear. This CDR3 has 14 amino acids. Germline-derived CDR1 and CDR2 are SNHLY and FYNNEI. V shed 4 bases and J shed 6 bases, with 13 bases lying between them. CDR3 region: CASSVRRVSNEQFF. CDR3 DNA: TGTGCCAGCAGTGTCAGGAGAGTATCCAATGAGCAGTTCTTC. Full variable domain (rest looked up from reference TRBV2 and TRBJ2-1): EPEVTQTPSHQVTQMGQEVILRCVPISNHLYFYWYRQILGQKVEFLVSFYNNEISEKSEIFDDQFSVERPDGSNFTLKIRSTKLEDSAMYFCASSVRRVSNEQFFGPGTRLTVL.

The J gene is TRBJ2-7, the V gene TRBV4-3, with TRBD1 matching 10 bases. This CDR3 has 15 residues. Germline V gene lookup returns CDR1 LGHNA and CDR2 YSLEER. The J segment lost 3 bases and the V segment lost 0 bases, leaving 2 bases of the junction unmatched. DNA for the CDR3: TGCGCCAGCAGCCAAGAGGACAGGGGGTTCTACGAGCAGTACTTC. Its protein product is CASSQEDRGFYEQYF.

The rearrangement uses TRBV18 and TRBJ1-1; D not resolved. The CDR3 contains 14 residues. Germline lookup yields CDR1 KGHSH and CDR2 LQKENI. Trimming cost V 3 bases and J 0 bases, with 8 bases left between them. DNA for the CDR3: TGTGCCAGCTCACCTGACACCCTGAACACTGAAGCTTTCTTT. Translating gives CASSPDTLNTEAFF.

The chain carries TRBV6-4 and TRBJ2-3, with D perhaps assigned TRBD1 or TRBD2 (5 bases each). Germline assignment: CDR1 MRHNA and CDR2 SNTAGT. Trimming shortened V by 0 bases and J by 0 bases, and 13 bases separated the two germline ends. This CDR3 has 17 residues. CDR3 loop: CASSDSRGVDSTDTQYF. CDR3 sequence (DNA): TGTGCCAGCAGTGACTCGAGAGGGGTCGATAGCACAGATACGCAGTATTTT.

This clone was recorded only once. This rearrangement joins TRBV11-3 to TRBJ2-7; no clear D gene. The length of the CDR3 is 15 residues. The V end was cut by 2 bases, the J end by 4 bases, with 15 bases between. Germline V CDR1 and CDR2: SGHNT, YENEEA. CDR3 region: CASSLQALESYEQYF. CDR3 sequence (DNA): TGTGCCAGCAGCTTACAGGCCCTGGAATCATACGAGCAGTACTTC.

The rearrangement uses TRBV11-3 and TRBJ2-7; possibly TRBD1 or TRBD2 for D (6 bases each). Trimming stripped 1 base from V and 7 bases from J, with 14 bases between. Germline CDR1 is SGHNT and CDR2 is YENEEA. The CDR3 length is 14 residues. Here the CDR3 DNA reads TGTGCCAGCAGCTTAGTCCCGAGGGGGGAGGAGCAGTACTTC. This sequence encodes CASSLVPRGEEQYF.

CDR3 nucleotide sequence: TGCGCCAGCAGCCGCAGAGGGACTTCCGAAGAGACCCAGTACTTC. Translated, it gives CASSRRGTSEETQYF. The chain carries TRBV4-3 and TRBJ2-5, with a tentative D call TRBD2 (6 bases). Germline V gene data show CDR1 as LGHNA and CDR2 as YSLEER. This CDR3 comprises 15 residues. The V end was cut by 4 bases, the J end by 3 bases, with 15 bases between.

There are a few counts of this clone. The V gene is TRBV13, the J gene TRBJ2-7; D gene unclear. Germline assignment: CDR1 PRHDT and CDR2 FYEKMQ (reference sequence). The CDR3 spans 12 residues. V dropped 3 bases and J dropped 3 bases, with 6 bases sitting between them. The CDR3 DNA reads TGTGCCAGCAGCTTTGGGCTCTACGAGCAGTACTTC. Its protein is CASSFGLYEQYF. Supplemented by reference TRBV13 and TRBJ2-7, the full variable domain reads AAGVIQSPRHLIKEKRETATLKCYPIPRHDTVYWYQQGPGQDPQFLISFYEKMQSDKGSIPDRFSAQQFSDYHSELNMSSLELGDSALYFCASSFGLYEQYFGPGTRLTVT.

The CDR3 region is CSASTEDEQYF. The CDR3 DNA is TGCAGTGCCAGTACAGAGGACGAGCAGTACTTC. V is TRBV20-1 and J is TRBJ2-7; D gene unclear. Trimming removed 6 bases from V and 5 bases from J, with 11 bases in between. Germline V gene data show CDR1 as DFQATT and CDR2 as SNEGSKA (reference sequence). The CDR3 has 11 amino acids.

The CDR3 region has the DNA TGTGCCAGCAGAGGGACGACTAACTATGGCTACACCTTC. This encodes CASRGTTNYGYTF. The chain joins TRBV12-3 or TRBV12-4 to TRBJ1-2, with D maybe TRBD1 (5 bases). Trimming cost V 6 bases and J 0 bases, with 8 bases left between them. The CDR3 extends over 13 amino acids.

The chain recombines TRBV20-1 with TRBJ1-2; the D is unclear. CDR3 size: 11 residues. Germline V gene data show CDR1 as DFQATT and CDR2 as SNEGSKA (reference sequence). V gave up 0 bases and J gave up 12 bases, with 11 bases separating them. The CDR3 loop reads CSAREGETDTF. The CDR3 DNA sequence: TGCAGTGCTAGAGAGGGTGAGACTGACACCTTC.

This clone was found once. The chain employs TRBV19 and TRBJ1-6; TRBD1 is a possible D gene (6 bases). The germline V gene encodes CDR1 LNHDA and CDR2 SQIVND (reference sequence). Trimming left V 7 bases short and J 5 bases short, with 12 bases between. The CDR3 has 14 amino acids. CDR3 region: CASISAGDNSPLHF. The CDR3 region has the DNA TGTGCCAGTATTTCTGCAGGGGATAATTCACCCCTCCACTTT. The complete variable domain, with remaining parts taken from reference TRBV19 and TRBJ1-6, reads DGGITQSPKYLFRKEGQNVTLSCEQNLNHDAMYWYRQDPGQGLRLIYYSQIVNDFQKGDIAEGYSVSREKKESFPLTVTSAQKNPTAFYLCASISAGDNSPLHFGNGTRLTVT.

The V call is TRBV11-2, the J call TRBJ2-2, with D tentatively TRBD2 (5 bases). V was trimmed by 2 bases and J by 6 bases, leaving 13 bases between them. The CDR3 totals 15 residues. Germline V gene lookup returns CDR1 SGHAT and CDR2 FQNNGV. The CDR3 loop reads CASSLFQASPGELFF. The CDR3 DNA follows: TGTGCCAGCAGCTTATTTCAAGCTAGCCCCGGGGAGCTGTTTTTT.

The chain employs TRBV29-1 and TRBJ1-4; 7 bases are a match to TRBD1. From germline, CDR1 is SQVTM and CDR2 ANQGSEA. Trimming took 4 bases from V and 6 from J; bases not matched to a gene: 2. This CDR3 region has 12 residues. CDR3: CSVAQGDEKLFF. The CDR3 DNA sequence: TGCAGCGTTGCGCAGGGGGATGAAAAACTGTTTTTT.

The V and J genes are TRBV5-1 and TRBJ2-1; 9 nucleotides agree with TRBD1. Trimming took 0 bases from V and 7 from J; bases not matched to a gene: 14. CDR3 size: 18 residues. Germline CDR1 SGHRS, CDR2 YFSETQ. This chain's CDR3 is CASSLGILPGQGENEQFF. The CDR3 DNA is TGCGCCAGCAGCTTGGGTATCCTTCCGGGACAGGGAGAGAATGAGCAGTTCTTC.

This clone was picked up a small number of times. The rearrangement links TRBV7-2 to TRBJ2-7; D not resolved. V was cut by 4 bases and J by 7 bases, with 17 bases left in between. Germline CDR1 and CDR2: SGHTA and FQGNSA. The CDR3 has 14 residues. The CDR3 DNA reads as TGTGCCAGCAGCTCCCTTTTCGGCCCTGGGGAGCAGTACTTC. Translating it yields CASSSLFGPGEQYF. The variable domain in full, completed from reference TRBV7-2 and TRBJ2-7, reads GAGVSQSPSNKVTEKGKDVELRCDPISGHTALYWYRQSLGQGLEFLIYFQGNSAPDKSGLPSDRFSAERTGGSVSTLTIQRTQQEDSAVYLCASSSLFGPGEQYFGPGTRLTVT.

The DNA of the CDR3 is TGTGCCAGCAGCGTAGGGGACAGGGTCTACAATGAGCAGTTCTTC. Its protein product is CASSVGDRVYNEQFF. This chain links TRBV9 with TRBJ2-1, with 9 bases fitting TRBD1. The CDR3 covers 15 residues. Per the germline V gene, CDR1 is SGDLS and CDR2 is YYNGEE. V was clipped by 0 bases and J by 3 bases; unmatched bases: 1. Based on the CDR3 plus reference TRBV9 and TRBJ2-1, the full variable domain is DSGVTQTPKHLITATGQRVTLRCSPRSGDLSVYWYQQSLDQGLQFLIQYYNGEERAKGNILERFSAQQFPDLHSELNLSSLELGDSALYFCASSVGDRVYNEQFFGPGTRLTVL.

The genes are TRBV7-3 and TRBJ2-5; 10 bases are shared with TRBD2. The CDR3 is 16 amino acids. Germline CDR1 SGHTA, CDR2 FQGTGA. V was clipped by 2 bases and J by 5 bases; unmatched bases: 8. The chain's CDR3 is CASSLGPAGGQETQYF. CDR3 DNA: TGTGCCAGCAGCTTAGGGCCAGCGGGGGGGCAGGAGACCCAGTACTTC.

V usage is TRBV10-3 and J usage is TRBJ2-7; D not certain. Germline CDR1 reads ENHRY; CDR2 reads SYGVKD. CDR3 size: 16 residues. Between the trimmed V and J ends, which lost 2 bases and 6 bases, there was a span of 20 bases. CDR3 DNA sequence: TGTGCCATCAGTGAGGGGTTACCAACTGTATCACTCGAGCAGTACTTC. Translated, it gives CAISEGLPTVSLEQYF.

The rearrangement uses TRBV6-6 and TRBJ1-1, with D uncertain. CDR3 length: 14 residues. Germline V lookup: CDR1 MNHNY, CDR2 SVGAGI (reference sequence). Trimming shortened V by 5 bases and J by 4 bases, and 14 bases separated the two germline ends. The CDR3 region is CASSREVRGTEAFF. The CDR3, as DNA: TGTGCCAGCAGTAGGGAGGTTCGGGGCACTGAAGCTTTCTTT.

This chain uses TRBV15 with TRBJ1-5, with a weak D call TRBD1 (5 bases). The CDR3 length is 14 residues. Germline V gene data show CDR1 as LNHNV and CDR2 as YYDKDF (reference sequence). Trimming cost V 1 base and J 7 bases, with 11 bases left between them. The CDR3 reads CATSRVSGNQPQHF. The CDR3 DNA sequence: TGTGCCACCAGCAGAGTTTCAGGGAACCAGCCCCAGCATTTT.